The entry that follows covers one TCR beta chain sequence. Its antigen is undetermined. CDR1 is SGHRS and CDR2 is YFSETQ in the germline V gene. This CDR3 has 15 amino acids. Unmatched junction bases numbered 6, after V lost 0 bases and J lost 5 bases. The record originates from a study of cytomegalovirus exposure and HLA in healthy donors. Study-wide points: Altogether, 160 or so TCR beta chains were recorded as cytomegalovirus-associated. Sequencing probably produced one cluster of sequence variants that were highly shared. Specificity of a few CMV-associated chains for CMV antigens was verified in vitro.

PCR was performed using 60 Vbeta and 13 Jbeta primers. Clones were sequenced by immunoSEQ multiplex PCR, and TCRdb holds only the in-frame ones, with some missing. The sample includes 85,000 to 120,000 clones, roughly 83% seen only once; the top ten take around 2.6%. The clonotype originates from a man aged 35 to 55 in good health and CMV-seronegative. The sequenced material came from PBMCs. The chain is built from TRBV5-1 and TRBJ2-5; 8 positions agree with TRBD2. In DNA, the CDR3 is TGCGCCAGCAGCTTGGTCGGGGGGGTCTCGGAGACCCAGTACTTC. Translated, it gives CASSLVGGVSETQYF.